These T cell receptor beta chains were read from a single sample in a study of cytomegalovirus exposure and HLA in healthy donors. Clones were read by immunoSEQ multiplex PCR, and TCRdb kept only the in-frame ones, dropping some. The table has 100,000 to 150,000 clones, about 85% seen once. The material sequenced was PBMCs. All receptors come from a man younger than 35 in good health and CMV-seropositive. CDR3s include the opening cysteine and the closing phenylalanine or tryptophan. A D gene is named only where the DNA matches it firmly. Where a row states a size, it is once, few, many or the class of an expanded clone; other rows omit it.

.,TRBV27,13,TRBJ2-7,once,CASSSGNSYEQYF,TGTGCCAGCAGTTCGGGGAACTCCTACGAGCAGTACTTC
TRBD1,TRBV5-1,15,TRBJ1-1,.,CASSLTLTGRTEAFF,TGCGCCAGCAGCCTAACCCTGACAGGGCGAACTGAAGCTTTCTTT
.,TRBV6-6,16,TRBJ1-4,.,CASRNARGREYEKLFF,TGTGCCAGCAGAAACGCCCGGGGTCGGGAGTATGAAAAACTGTTTTTT
TRBD2,TRBV6-5,15,TRBJ2-7,.,CASTTSGEGGHEQYF,TGTGCCAGCACCACCTCCGGGGAGGGTGGCCACGAGCAGTACTTC
.,TRBV5-1,14,TRBJ2-7,.,CASSGGTDHYEQYF,TGCGCCAGCAGCGGAGGGACAGACCACTACGAGCAGTACTTC
TRBD1,TRBV4-2,17,TRBJ1-3,.,CASSPTGTGSAGNTIYF,TGTGCCAGCAGCCCAACGGGGACAGGGTCGGCTGGAAACACCATATATTTT
.,TRBV7-2,15,TRBJ1-4,.,CASSLADPRRSKLFF,TGTGCCAGCAGCTTAGCGGATCCCCGGAGGTCAAAACTGTTTTTT
.,TRBV11-2,16,TRBJ1-2,.,CASSNKLGQSNYGYTF,TGTGCCAGCAGTAACAAGCTCGGACAGTCTAACTATGGCTACACCTTC
.,TRBV6-5,13,TRBJ1-6,.,CASSADRISPLHF,TGTGCCAGCAGTGCCGACAGGATTTCACCCCTCCACTTT
TRBD1,TRBV10-1,15,TRBJ2-1,.,CASSETGGRYNEQFF,TGCGCCAGCAGCGAGACAGGGGGCAGGTACAATGAGCAGTTCTTC
.,TRBV4-3,13,TRBJ2-1,.,CASSRGLYNEQFF,TGCGCCAGCAGCAGAGGCCTCTACAATGAGCAGTTCTTC
.,TRBV7-2,15,TRBJ2-7,.,CASSLVGQTVYEQYF,TGTGCCAGCAGCTTAGTGGGCCAGACCGTCTACGAGCAGTACTTC
.,TRBV5-1,13,TRBJ2-3,.,CASRDRATDTQYF,TGCGCCAGCAGAGACAGAGCCACCGATACGCAGTATTTT
TRBD1,TRBV10-2,13,TRBJ1-1,.,CASSQGDRTEAFF,TGCGCCAGCTCTCAGGGGGACCGGACTGAAGCTTTCTTT
TRBD1,TRBV19,15,TRBJ2-7,.,CASSIAPGQAYEQYF,TGTGCCAGTAGTATAGCCCCGGGACAGGCCTACGAGCAGTACTTC
.,TRBV10-3,13,TRBJ1-1,.,CAISESLNTEAFF,TGTGCCATCAGTGAGTCCTTGAACACTGAAGCTTTCTTT
.,TRBV30,12,TRBJ2-5,few,CARRENQETQYF,TGTGCCCGCCGGGAAAATCAAGAGACCCAGTACTTC
TRBD1,TRBV6-4,14,TRBJ1-5,.,CATKGQGADQPQHF,TGTGCCACTAAGGGACAGGGGGCAGATCAGCCCCAGCATTTT
TRBD1,TRBV30,14,TRBJ1-5,.,CAWLDRVGSQPQHF,TGTGCCTGGCTTGACAGGGTTGGTAGTCAGCCCCAGCATTTT
TRBD2,TRBV5-4,15,TRBJ2-1,.,CASSHSGTLYNEQFF,TGTGCCAGCAGCCATAGCGGGACTCTTTACAATGAGCAGTTCTTC
TRBD1,TRBV27,15,TRBJ1-5,.,CASRAVQGINQPQHF,TGTGCCAGCAGGGCCGTACAGGGGATCAATCAGCCCCAGCATTTT
TRBD2,TRBV7-8,14,TRBJ2-2,.,CASSLSGGTGELFF,TGTGCCAGCAGCTTATCGGGAGGCACCGGGGAGCTGTTTTTT